This T cell receptor (beta chain) was observed in a study of CD8+CD57+ T cells in acquired aplastic anemia. Study details: DNA recovered from sorted CD4+ and CD8+ cells had a mean of approximately 3 ug. Healthy donors had, on average, roughly 9.8 million reads for their CD4+ cells.

V lost 2 bases and J 1 base, leaving 6 bases between the germline ends. The CDR3 length is 13 residues. According to the study, genomic DNA was the template for TCR beta VDJ and CDR3 profiling. TCRdb reprocessed the reads with MiXCR, giving one entry per CDR3 protein. This sample has some 180,000 distinct CDR3 sequences, with approximately 49% found just once. This clonotype was detected many times. The antigen is unknown. Study findings and constraints: Patients had around 30 CD8+ CDR3 sequences in common with controls (the shared set).

This clonotype was obtained from a human donor in good health. What was sequenced was sorted CD4+, CD8+, or CD8+CD57+ T cells (not recorded which) from PBMCs. The V call is TRBV12-3 or TRBV12-4, the J call TRBJ2-7; no definite D call. The CDR3, as DNA: TGTGCCAGCAGTTTAAGTACATCCTACGAGCAGTACTTC. Translation: CASSLSTSYEQYF.